The 7 T cell receptor beta chains below come from one sample, sequenced in a study of cytomegalovirus exposure and HLA in healthy donors. Using immunoSEQ multiplex PCR, the repertoire was profiled, and TCRdb retains in-frame clones only, with some absent. The table records 100,000 to 150,000 clones, roughly nine tenths of them present only once. Sequencing was carried out using PBMCs. The receptors derive from a woman younger than 30 in good health and CMV-seronegative.

The chain couples TRBV5-1 to TRBJ2-3, with 12 bases aligning to TRBD2. Trimming took 4 bases from V and 2 from J; bases not matched to a gene: 8. The length of the CDR3 is 17 residues. Germline loops: CDR1 SGHRS, CDR2 YFSETQ. CDR3 sequence reads: CASSALTSGGFTDTQYF. DNA for the CDR3: TGCGCCAGCAGCGCATTAACTAGCGGGGGGTTCACAGATACGCAGTATTTT. Complete variable domain (other parts from reference TRBV5-1 and TRBJ2-3): KAGVTQTPRYLIKTRGQQVTLSCSPISGHRSVSWYQQTPGQGLQFLFEYFSETQRNKGNFPGRFSGRQFSNSRSEMNVSTLELGDSALYLCASSALTSGGFTDTQYFGPGTRLTVL.

The rearrangement links TRBV4-1 to TRBJ1-4; D remains unclear. The germline CDR1 and CDR2 sequences are MGHRA and YSYEKL. Trimming pared 3 bases from V and 0 bases from J, leaving 20 bases between. This CDR3 has 19 amino acids. CDR3 in amino acids: CASSQSTLRVRATNEKLFF. In nucleotides, the CDR3 is TGCGCCAGCAGCCAGTCAACACTCCGGGTTCGTGCAACTAATGAAAAACTGTTTTTT.

The gene calls are TRBV5-1 and TRBJ1-2, with 8 bases that match TRBD1. Germline assignment: CDR1 SGHRS and CDR2 YFSETQ. This CDR3 region has 14 residues. V lost 2 bases and J lost 4; bases outside the gene matches: 4. CDR3 amino acids: CASSLYDRGYGYTF. CDR3 bases: TGCGCCAGCAGCTTATACGACAGGGGCTATGGCTACACCTTC.

The chain couples TRBV19 to TRBJ1-5; D ambiguous. The length of the CDR3 is 12 residues. The V gene's germline CDR1 is LNHDA and CDR2 SQIVND (reference sequence). V was pared by 7 bases and J by 5 bases, with 9 bases between. The CDR3 loop reads CASTRFDQPQHF. CDR3 bases: TGTGCCAGTACCAGATTCGATCAGCCCCAGCATTTT.

The gene calls are TRBV28 and TRBJ2-7; D might be TRBD2 (5 bases). Germline CDR1 MDHEN, CDR2 SYDVKM. V gave up 7 bases and J gave up 3 bases, with 22 bases separating them. The CDR3 has 16 amino acids. The chain's CDR3 is CASISSGVPALYEQYF. In DNA, the CDR3 is TGTGCCAGCATATCATCCGGGGTTCCCGCCCTCTACGAGCAGTACTTC.

This clone was seen once. This chain links TRBV7-2 with TRBJ1-2; D ambiguous. Germline V gene data show CDR1 as SGHTA and CDR2 as FQGNSA. V dropped 3 bases and J dropped 2 bases, with 10 bases sitting between them. CDR3 length equals 14 residues. The CDR3 spells CASSFFTENYGYTF. In DNA form, the CDR3 reads TGTGCCAGCAGCTTTTTTACAGAGAACTATGGCTACACCTTC.

In this sample, this clone turned up a few times. The gene calls are TRBV6-5 and TRBJ1-6; 9 bases fit TRBD1. The CDR3 is 13 residues long. The trim removed 8 bases at V and 5 bases at J, leaving 1 base unmatched. Germline V gene data show CDR1 as MNHEY and CDR2 as SVGAGI. CDR3 amino acids: CASRTGDNSPLHF. DNA for the CDR3: TGTGCCAGCCGGACAGGGGATAATTCACCCCTCCACTTT.